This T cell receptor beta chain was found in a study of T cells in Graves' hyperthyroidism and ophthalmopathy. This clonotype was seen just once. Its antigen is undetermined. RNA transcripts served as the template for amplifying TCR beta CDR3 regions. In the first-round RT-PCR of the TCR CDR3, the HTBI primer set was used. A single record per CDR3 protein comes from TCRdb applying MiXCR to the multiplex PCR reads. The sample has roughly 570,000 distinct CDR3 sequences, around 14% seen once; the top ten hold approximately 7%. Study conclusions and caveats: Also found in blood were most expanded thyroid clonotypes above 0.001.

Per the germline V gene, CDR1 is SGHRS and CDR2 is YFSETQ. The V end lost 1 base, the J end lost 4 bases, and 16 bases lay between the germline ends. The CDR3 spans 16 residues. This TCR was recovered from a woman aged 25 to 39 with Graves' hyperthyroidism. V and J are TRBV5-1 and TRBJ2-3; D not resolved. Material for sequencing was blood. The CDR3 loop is CASSLSPGPGADTQYF. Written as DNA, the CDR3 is TGCGCCAGCAGCTTGTCTCCTGGACCCGGAGCAGATACGCAGTATTTT.